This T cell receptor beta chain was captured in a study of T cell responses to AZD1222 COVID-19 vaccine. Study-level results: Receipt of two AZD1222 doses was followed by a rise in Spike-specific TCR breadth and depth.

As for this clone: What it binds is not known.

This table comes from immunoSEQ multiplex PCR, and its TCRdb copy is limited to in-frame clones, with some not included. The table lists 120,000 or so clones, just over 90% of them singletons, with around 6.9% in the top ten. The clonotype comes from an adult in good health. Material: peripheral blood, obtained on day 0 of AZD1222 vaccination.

The CDR3 is CASRSGTGSWDTQYF. The CDR3 bases are TGTGCCAGCAGGTCCGGGACGGGCTCTTGGGATACGCAGTATTTT. The chain uses TRBV3-1 (or the pseudogene TRBV3-2) and TRBJ2-3; D is possibly TRBD1 or TRBD2 (5 bases each). The V gene lost 6 bases and the J gene lost 6 bases, with 19 bases spanning the gap. Germline V gene data show CDR1 as LGHDT and CDR2 as YNNKEL (reference sequence). CDR3 length equals 15 residues.